The sequence of this T cell receptor (beta chain) was determined in a study of CD8 T cells in ankylosing spondylitis. TCR beta libraries were made by quantitative 5'-RACE with molecular barcodes. TCRdb processed the 5' RACE reads anew with MiXCR; each CDR3 protein has one entry. The repertoire has some 140,000 distinct CDR3 sequences, 7% to 10% of them found once; the top ten carry 6% to 9.5%. This clonotype showed up many times. What it binds is not known. At one boundary the junction diverges from the germline segment, which might be a read error. General study findings and limits: Disease-linked clones had a CD8+ phenotype and relatively low frequency in peripheral blood. In ankylosing spondylitis patients, matched synovial fluid reportedly showed significant enrichment of disease-linked clones.

CDR1 is SEHNR, CDR2 FQNEAQ, per germline (reference sequence). This CDR3 spans 16 amino acids. The sample comprised synovial fluid, either unsorted or a sorted T cell fraction (not recorded which). The TCR was taken from a male donor with ankylosing spondylitis. The chain carries TRBV7-9 and TRBJ1-4, with 10 bases that match TRBD1. The DNA of the CDR3 is TGTGCCAGCACCTTAGCGCGGGGGACAGGGGATGAAAAACTGTTTTTT. Protein product: CASTLARGTGDEKLFF.